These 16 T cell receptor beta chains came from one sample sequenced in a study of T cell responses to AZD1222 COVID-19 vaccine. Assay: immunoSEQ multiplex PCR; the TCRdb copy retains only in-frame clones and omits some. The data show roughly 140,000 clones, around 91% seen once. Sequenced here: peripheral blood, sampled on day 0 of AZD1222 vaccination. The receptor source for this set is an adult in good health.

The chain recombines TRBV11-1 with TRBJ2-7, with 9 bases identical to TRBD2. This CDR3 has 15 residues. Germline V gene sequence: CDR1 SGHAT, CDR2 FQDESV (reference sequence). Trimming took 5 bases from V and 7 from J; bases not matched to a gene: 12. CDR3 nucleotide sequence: TGTGCCAGCAGCCTCGGGACTAGCCTCTTGGGGGAGCAGTACTTC. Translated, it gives CASSLGTSLLGEQYF.

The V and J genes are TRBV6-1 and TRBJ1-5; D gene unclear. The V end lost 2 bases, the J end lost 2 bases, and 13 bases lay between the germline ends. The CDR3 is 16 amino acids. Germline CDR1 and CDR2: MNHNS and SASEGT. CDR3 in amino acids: CASSEIWQSGNQPQHF. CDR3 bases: TGTGCCAGCAGTGAAATCTGGCAATCGGGCAATCAGCCCCAGCATTTT.

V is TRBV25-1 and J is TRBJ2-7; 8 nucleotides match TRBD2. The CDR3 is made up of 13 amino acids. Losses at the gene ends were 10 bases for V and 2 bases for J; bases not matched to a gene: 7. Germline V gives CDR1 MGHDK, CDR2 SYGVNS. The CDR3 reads CATAAGAAYEQYF. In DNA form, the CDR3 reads TGTGCCACCGCAGCGGGAGCCGCCTACGAGCAGTACTTC.

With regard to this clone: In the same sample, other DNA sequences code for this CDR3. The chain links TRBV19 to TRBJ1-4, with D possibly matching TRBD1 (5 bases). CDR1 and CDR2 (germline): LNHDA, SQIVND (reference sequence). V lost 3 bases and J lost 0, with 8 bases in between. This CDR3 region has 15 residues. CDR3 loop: CASSIRGATNEKLFF. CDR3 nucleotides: TGTGCCAGTAGTATCCGGGGGGCAACTAATGAAAAACTGTTTTTT.

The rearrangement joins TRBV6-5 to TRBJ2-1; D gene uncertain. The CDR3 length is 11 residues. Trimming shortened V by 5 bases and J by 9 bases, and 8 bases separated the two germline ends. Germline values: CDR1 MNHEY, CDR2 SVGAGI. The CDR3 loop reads CASSMGGEQFF. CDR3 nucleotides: TGTGCCAGCAGTATGGGCGGTGAGCAGTTCTTC.

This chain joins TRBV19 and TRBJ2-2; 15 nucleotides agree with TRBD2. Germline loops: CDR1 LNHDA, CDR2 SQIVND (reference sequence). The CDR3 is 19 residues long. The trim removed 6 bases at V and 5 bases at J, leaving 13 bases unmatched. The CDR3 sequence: CASRHMRTSGGASTGELFF. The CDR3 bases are TGTGCCAGTAGACATATGCGGACTAGCGGGGGGGCTTCGACCGGGGAGCTGTTTTTT.

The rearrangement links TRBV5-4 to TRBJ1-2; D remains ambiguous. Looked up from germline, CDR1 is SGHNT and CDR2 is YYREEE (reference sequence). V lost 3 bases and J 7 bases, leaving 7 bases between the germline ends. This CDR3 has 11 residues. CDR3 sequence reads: CASSSYGGYTF. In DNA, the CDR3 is TGTGCCAGCAGCTCCTATGGTGGCTACACCTTC.

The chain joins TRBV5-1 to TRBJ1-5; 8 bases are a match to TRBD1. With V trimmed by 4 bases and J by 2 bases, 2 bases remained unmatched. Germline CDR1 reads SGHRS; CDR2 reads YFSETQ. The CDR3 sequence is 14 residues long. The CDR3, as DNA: TGCGCCAGCAGCCCGGGACAGGGCAATCAGCCCCAGCATTTT. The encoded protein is CASSPGQGNQPQHF.

The CDR3 here is CAWIGTGVFSGANVLTF. CDR3 sequence (DNA): TGTGCCTGGATTGGGACAGGGGTCTTCTCTGGGGCCAACGTCCTGACTTTC. This sequence joins TRBV30 and TRBJ2-6, with TRBD1 matching 10 bases. Germline V lookup: CDR1 GTSNPN, CDR2 SVGIG (reference sequence). With V trimmed by 4 bases and J by 0 bases, 6 bases remained unmatched. CDR3 size: 17 residues. The variable domain in full, with the rest retrieved from reference TRBV30 and TRBJ2-6, is SQTIHQWPATLVQPVGSPLSLECTVEGTSNPNLYWYRQAAGRGLQLLFYSVGIGQISSEVPQNLSASRPQDRQFILSSKKLLLSDSGFYLCAWIGTGVFSGANVLTFGAGSRLTVL.

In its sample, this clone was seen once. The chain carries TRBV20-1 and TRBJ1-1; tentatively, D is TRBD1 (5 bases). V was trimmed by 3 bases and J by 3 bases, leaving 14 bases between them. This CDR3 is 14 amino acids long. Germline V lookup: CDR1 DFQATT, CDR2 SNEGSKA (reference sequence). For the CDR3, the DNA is TGCAGTGCTAGTGGCAGGGCTTCAGACACTGAAGCTTTCTTT. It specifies CSASGRASDTEAFF.

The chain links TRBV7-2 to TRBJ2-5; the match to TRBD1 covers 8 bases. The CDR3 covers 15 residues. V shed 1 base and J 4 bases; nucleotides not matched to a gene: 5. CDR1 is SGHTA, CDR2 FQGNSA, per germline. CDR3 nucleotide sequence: TGTGCCAGCAGCTTAGGCGGGACAGGCGGAGAGACCCAGTACTTC. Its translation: CASSLGGTGGETQYF.

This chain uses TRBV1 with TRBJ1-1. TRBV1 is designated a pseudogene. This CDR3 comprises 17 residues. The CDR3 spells CTSSQEESPRVNTEAFF. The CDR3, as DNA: TGCACCAGCAGCCAAGAGGAATCGCCTAGGGTGAACACTGAAGCTTTCTTT.

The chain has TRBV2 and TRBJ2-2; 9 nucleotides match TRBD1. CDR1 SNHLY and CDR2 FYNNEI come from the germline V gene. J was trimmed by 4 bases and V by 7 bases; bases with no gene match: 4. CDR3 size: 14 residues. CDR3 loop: CASIRTGVTGELFF. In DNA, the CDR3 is TGTGCCAGCATTAGGACAGGGGTCACCGGGGAGCTGTTTTTT.

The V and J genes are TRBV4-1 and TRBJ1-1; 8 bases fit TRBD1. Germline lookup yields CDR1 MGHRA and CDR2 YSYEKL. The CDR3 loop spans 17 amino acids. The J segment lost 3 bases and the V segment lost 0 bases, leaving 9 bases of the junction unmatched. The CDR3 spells CASSQEGRGRGDTEAFF. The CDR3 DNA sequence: TGCGCCAGCAGCCAAGAGGGCAGGGGGCGCGGGGACACTGAAGCTTTCTTT.

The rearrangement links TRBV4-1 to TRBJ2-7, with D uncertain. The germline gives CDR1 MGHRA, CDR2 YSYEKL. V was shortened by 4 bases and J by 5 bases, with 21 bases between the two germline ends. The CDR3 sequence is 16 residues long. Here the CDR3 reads CASSRSPGRAGHEQYF. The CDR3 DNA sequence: TGCGCCAGCAGCCGTTCACCAGGACGCGCCGGGCACGAGCAGTACTTC.

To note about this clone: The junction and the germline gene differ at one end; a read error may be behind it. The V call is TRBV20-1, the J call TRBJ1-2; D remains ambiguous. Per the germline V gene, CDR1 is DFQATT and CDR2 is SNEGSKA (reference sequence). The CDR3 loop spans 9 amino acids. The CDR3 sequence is CSAKRPGAF. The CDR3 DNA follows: TGCAGTGCTAAAAGGCCAGGAGCCTTC.